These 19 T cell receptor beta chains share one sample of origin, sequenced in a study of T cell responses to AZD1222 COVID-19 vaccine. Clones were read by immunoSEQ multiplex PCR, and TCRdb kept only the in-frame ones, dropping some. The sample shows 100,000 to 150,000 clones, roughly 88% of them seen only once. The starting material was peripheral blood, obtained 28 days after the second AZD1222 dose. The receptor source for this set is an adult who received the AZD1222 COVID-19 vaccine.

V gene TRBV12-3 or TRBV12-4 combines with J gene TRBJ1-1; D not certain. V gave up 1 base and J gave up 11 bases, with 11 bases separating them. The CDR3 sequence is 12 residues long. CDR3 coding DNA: TGTGCCAGCAGTTTAGGAGGGAGGGAGGCTTTCTTT. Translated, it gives CASSLGGREAFF.

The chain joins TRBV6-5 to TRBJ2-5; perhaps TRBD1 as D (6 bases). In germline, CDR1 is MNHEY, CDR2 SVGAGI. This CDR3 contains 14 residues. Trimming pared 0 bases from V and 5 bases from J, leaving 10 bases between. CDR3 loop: CASSYSRGSETQYF. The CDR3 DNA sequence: TGTGCCAGCAGTTACTCGAGGGGGTCGGAGACCCAGTACTTC.

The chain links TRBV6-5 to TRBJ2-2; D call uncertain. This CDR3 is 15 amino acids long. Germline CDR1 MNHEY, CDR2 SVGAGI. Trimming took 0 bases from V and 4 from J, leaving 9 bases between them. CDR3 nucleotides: TGTGCCAGCAGTTACTCAGAGAGGATCACCGGGGAGCTGTTTTTT. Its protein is CASSYSERITGELFF.

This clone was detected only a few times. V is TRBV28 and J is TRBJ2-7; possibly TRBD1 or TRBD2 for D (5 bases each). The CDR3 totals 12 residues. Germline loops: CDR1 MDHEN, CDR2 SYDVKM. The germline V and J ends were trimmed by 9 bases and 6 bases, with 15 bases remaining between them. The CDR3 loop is CASVGRVVEQYF. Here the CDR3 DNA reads TGTGCCAGTGTGGGACGGGTAGTCGAGCAGTACTTC.

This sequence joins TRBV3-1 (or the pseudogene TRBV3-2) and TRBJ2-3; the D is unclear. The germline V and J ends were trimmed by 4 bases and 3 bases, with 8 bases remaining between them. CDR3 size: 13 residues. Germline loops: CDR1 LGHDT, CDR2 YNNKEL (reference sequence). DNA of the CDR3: TGTGCCAGCAGCCGTGGTGCAACAGATACGCAGTATTTT. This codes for CASSRGATDTQYF.

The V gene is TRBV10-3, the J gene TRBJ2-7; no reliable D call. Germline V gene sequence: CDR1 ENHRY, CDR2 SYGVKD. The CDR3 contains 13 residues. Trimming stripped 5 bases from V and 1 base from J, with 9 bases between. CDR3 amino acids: CAISTPLSYEQYF. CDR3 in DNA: TGTGCCATCAGTACACCACTTTCCTACGAGCAGTACTTC.

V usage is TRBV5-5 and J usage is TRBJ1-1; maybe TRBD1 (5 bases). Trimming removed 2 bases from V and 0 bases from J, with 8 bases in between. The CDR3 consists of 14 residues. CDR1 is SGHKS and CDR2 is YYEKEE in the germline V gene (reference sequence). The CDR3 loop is CASSLGHLNTEAFF. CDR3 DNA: TGTGCCAGCAGCTTAGGACACCTGAACACTGAAGCTTTCTTT.

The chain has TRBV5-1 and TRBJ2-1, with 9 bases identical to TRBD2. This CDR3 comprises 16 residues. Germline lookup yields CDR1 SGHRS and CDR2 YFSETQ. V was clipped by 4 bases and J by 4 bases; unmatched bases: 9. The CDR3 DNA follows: TGCGCCAGCAGCGGACAAGCGGGAGGCTCGTACAATGAGCAGTTCTTC. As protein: CASSGQAGGSYNEQFF.

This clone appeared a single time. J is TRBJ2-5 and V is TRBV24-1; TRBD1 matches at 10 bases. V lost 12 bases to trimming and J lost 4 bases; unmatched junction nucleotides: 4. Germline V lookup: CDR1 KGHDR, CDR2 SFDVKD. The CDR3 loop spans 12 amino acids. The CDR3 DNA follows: TGTGCCGTGGGACAGGGGACAGAGACCCAGTACTTC. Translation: CAVGQGTETQYF.

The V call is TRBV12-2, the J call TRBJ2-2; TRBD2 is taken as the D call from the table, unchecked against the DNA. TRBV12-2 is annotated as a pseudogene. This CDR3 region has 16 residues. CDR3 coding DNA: TGTGCAAGTCGCTTAGTAATTTACCGAGACACCGGGGAGCTGTTTTTT. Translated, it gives CASRLVIYRDTGELFF.

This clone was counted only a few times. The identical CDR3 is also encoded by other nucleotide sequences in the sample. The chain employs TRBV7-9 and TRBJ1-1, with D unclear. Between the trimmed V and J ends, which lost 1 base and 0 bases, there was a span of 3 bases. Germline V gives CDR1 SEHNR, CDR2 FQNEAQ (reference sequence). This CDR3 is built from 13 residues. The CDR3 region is CASSLDMNTEAFF. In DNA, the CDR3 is TGTGCCAGCAGCTTAGATATGAACACTGAAGCTTTCTTT.

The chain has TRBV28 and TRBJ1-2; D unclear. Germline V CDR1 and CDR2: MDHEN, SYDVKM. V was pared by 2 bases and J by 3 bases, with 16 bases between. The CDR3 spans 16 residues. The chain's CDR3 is CASSLINELPHYGYTF. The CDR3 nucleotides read TGTGCCAGCAGTTTAATTAACGAACTGCCCCACTATGGCTACACCTTC.

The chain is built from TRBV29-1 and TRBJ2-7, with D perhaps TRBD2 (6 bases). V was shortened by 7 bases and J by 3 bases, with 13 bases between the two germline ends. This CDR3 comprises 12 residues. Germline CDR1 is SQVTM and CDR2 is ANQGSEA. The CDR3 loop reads CSAGGGNYEQYF. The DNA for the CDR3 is TGCAGCGCTGGTGGAGGGAACTACGAGCAGTACTTC.

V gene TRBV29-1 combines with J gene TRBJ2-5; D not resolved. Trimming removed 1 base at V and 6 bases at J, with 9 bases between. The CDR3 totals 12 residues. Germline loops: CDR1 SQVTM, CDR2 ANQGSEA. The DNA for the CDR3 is TGCAGCGTTGAAGCGCAGACGAAGACCCAGTACTTC. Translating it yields CSVEAQTKTQYF.

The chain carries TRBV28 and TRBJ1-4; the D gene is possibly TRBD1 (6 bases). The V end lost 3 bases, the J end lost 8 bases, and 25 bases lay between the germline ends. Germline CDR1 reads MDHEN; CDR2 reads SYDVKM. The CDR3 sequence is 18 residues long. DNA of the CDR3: TGTGCCAGCAGTTTTCCTGATGCCCGGGACACCTTAGTGGAAAAACTGTTTTTT. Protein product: CASSFPDARDTLVEKLFF.

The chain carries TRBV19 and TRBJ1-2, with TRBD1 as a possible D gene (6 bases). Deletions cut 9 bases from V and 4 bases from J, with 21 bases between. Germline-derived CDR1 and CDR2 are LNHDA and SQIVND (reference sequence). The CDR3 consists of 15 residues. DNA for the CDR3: TGTGCCAGCCTGAAATGGGCAGGGGAGGTCTATGGCTACACCTTC. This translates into CASLKWAGEVYGYTF.

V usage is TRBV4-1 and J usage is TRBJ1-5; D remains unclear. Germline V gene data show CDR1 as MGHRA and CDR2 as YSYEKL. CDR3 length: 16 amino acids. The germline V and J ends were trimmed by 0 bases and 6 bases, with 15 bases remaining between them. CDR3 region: CASSQDGKPLPQPQHF. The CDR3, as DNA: TGCGCCAGCAGCCAAGATGGCAAGCCCCTACCTCAGCCCCAGCATTTT.

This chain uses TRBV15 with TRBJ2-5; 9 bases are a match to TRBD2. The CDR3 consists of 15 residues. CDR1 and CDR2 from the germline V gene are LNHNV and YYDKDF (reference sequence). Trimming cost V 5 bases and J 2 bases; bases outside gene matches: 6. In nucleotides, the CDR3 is TGTGCCACCAGCGCTCGCCTAGCGGGACAAGAGACCCAGTACTTC. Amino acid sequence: CATSARLAGQETQYF. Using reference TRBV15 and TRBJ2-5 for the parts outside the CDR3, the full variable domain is DAMVIQNPRYQVTQFGKPVTLSCSQTLNHNVMYWYQQKSSQAPKLLFHYYDKDFNNEADTPDNFQSRRPNTSFCFLDIRSPGLGDTAMYLCATSARLAGQETQYFGPGTRLLVL.

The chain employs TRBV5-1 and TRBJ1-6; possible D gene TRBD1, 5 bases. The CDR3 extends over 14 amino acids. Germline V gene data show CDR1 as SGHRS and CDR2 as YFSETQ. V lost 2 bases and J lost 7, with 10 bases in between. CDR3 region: CASSLAQGNSPLHF. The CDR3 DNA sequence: TGCGCCAGCAGCTTAGCCCAGGGAAATTCACCCCTCCACTTT. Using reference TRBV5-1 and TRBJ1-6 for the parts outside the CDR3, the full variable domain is KAGVTQTPRYLIKTRGQQVTLSCSPISGHRSVSWYQQTPGQGLQFLFEYFSETQRNKGNFPGRFSGRQFSNSRSEMNVSTLELGDSALYLCASSLAQGNSPLHFGNGTRLTVT.